One and the same sample provided the 18 T cell receptor beta chains below, sequenced in a study of cytomegalovirus exposure and HLA in healthy donors. The repertoire was sequenced with immunoSEQ multiplex PCR; TCRdb's copy has only in-frame clones and lacks some. The sample yields about 200,000 clones, about 81% seen once. The material sequenced was PBMCs. These receptors originate from a woman younger than 45 in good health and CMV-seronegative.

This chain joins TRBV6-5 and TRBJ2-7; 10 bases align to TRBD1. The CDR3 covers 15 residues. CDR1 and CDR2 (germline): MNHEY, SVGAGI. Trimming at V came to 5 bases and at J to 3 bases, leaving 7 bases not matched to a gene. Here the CDR3 reads CASSPPTGGRYEQYF. The CDR3 DNA reads as TGTGCCAGCAGTCCACCGACAGGGGGCCGCTACGAGCAGTACTTC.

The chain joins TRBV5-1 to TRBJ2-1, with 10 bases identical to TRBD2. The V gene's germline CDR1 is SGHRS and CDR2 YFSETQ. The CDR3 sequence is 15 residues long. Unmatched junction bases numbered 3, after V lost 1 base and J lost 5 bases. The DNA for the CDR3 is TGCGCCAGCAGCTTGTTAGCGGGGGGCGACAATGAGCAGTTCTTC. Translation gives CASSLLAGGDNEQFF.

The gene calls are TRBV5-1 and TRBJ2-2, with 9 bases identical to TRBD1. Germline CDR1 and CDR2: SGHRS and YFSETQ. The J segment lost 2 bases and the V segment lost 3 bases, leaving 17 bases of the junction unmatched. The CDR3 loop spans 20 amino acids. CDR3 nucleotide sequence: TGCGCCAGCAGCTCCGACAGGGGGTGGGCTAGCGGCCGTAACACCGGGGAGCTGTTTTTT. Protein sequence: CASSSDRGWASGRNTGELFF. The full variable domain, completed using reference TRBV5-1 and TRBJ2-2, is KAGVTQTPRYLIKTRGQQVTLSCSPISGHRSVSWYQQTPGQGLQFLFEYFSETQRNKGNFPGRFSGRQFSNSRSEMNVSTLELGDSALYLCASSSDRGWASGRNTGELFFGEGSRLTVL.

This clone occurred a few times. The chain couples TRBV19 to TRBJ1-5; 11 nucleotides align to TRBD1. This CDR3 region has 16 residues. J lost 2 bases, V lost 9 bases, and 9 bases had no gene match. Germline CDR1 LNHDA, CDR2 SQIVND (reference sequence). The CDR3 coding sequence is TGTGCCAGCAAAGGACAGGGGGCGATGGGCAATCAGCCCCAGCATTTT. Protein sequence: CASKGQGAMGNQPQHF.

The chain joins TRBV6-5 to TRBJ1-2, with TRBD1 matching over 7 bases. In germline, CDR1 is MNHEY, CDR2 SVGAGI. This CDR3 is built from 15 residues. Unmatched junction bases numbered 3, after V lost 0 bases and J lost 2 bases. For the CDR3, the DNA is TGTGCCAGCAGTTACTCGGGGACAGTAAACTATGGCTACACCTTC. Residues: CASSYSGTVNYGYTF.

The chain couples TRBV25-1 to TRBJ2-3; maybe TRBD2 (5 bases). The CDR3 totals 15 residues. V was clipped by 2 bases and J by 0 bases, with 9 bases between them. Germline CDR1 reads MGHDK; CDR2 reads SYGVNS. For the CDR3, the DNA is TGTGCCAGCAGTGAACTGAGCGGTAGCACAGATACGCAGTATTTT. Its protein product is CASSELSGSTDTQYF.

The chain links TRBV10-1 to TRBJ2-1; D perhaps matches TRBD2 (5 bases). CDR3 length: 15 residues. With 3 bases removed from V and 2 bases from J, the gap between germline ends came to 11 bases. CDR1 is WNHNN and CDR2 is SYGVQD in the germline V gene (reference sequence). In nucleotides, the CDR3 is TGCGCCAGCAGTGACCCGGGATGGACCTACAATGAGCAGTTCTTC. Its protein is CASSDPGWTYNEQFF.

CDR3 sequence reads: CASRRKDGLLSEAFF. CDR3 bases: TGTGCCAGCCGCCGGAAGGACGGACTTCTTTCTGAAGCTTTCTTT. The rearrangement uses TRBV5-6 and TRBJ1-1; no definite D call. Germline assignment: CDR1 SGHDT and CDR2 YYEEEE. The CDR3 consists of 15 residues. The germline V and J ends were trimmed by 7 bases and 6 bases, with 22 bases remaining between them.

The chain combines TRBV5-5 with TRBJ2-7; no clear D gene. This CDR3 spans 14 amino acids. Germline V lookup: CDR1 SGHKS, CDR2 YYEKEE (reference sequence). Trimming left V 1 base short and J 2 bases short, with 10 bases between. In DNA form, the CDR3 reads TGTGCCAGCAGCTTGTCCGTCCTAGCCTACGAGCAGTACTTC. This sequence encodes CASSLSVLAYEQYF.

Concerning this clone itself: This sample also contains other DNA sequences that code for the same CDR3. The chain combines TRBV5-1 with TRBJ1-2; 11 nucleotides align to TRBD1. V dropped 0 bases and J dropped 5; count of bases not matched to a gene: 0. This CDR3 is 14 amino acids long. Germline V gene lookup returns CDR1 SGHRS and CDR2 YFSETQ. CDR3 DNA: TGCGCCAGCAGCTTGGGGGACAGGGGGTATGGCTACACCTTC. Amino acids: CASSLGDRGYGYTF.

This clone has only one observation. V usage is TRBV9 and J usage is TRBJ2-5; 7 bases agree with TRBD2. The CDR3 consists of 14 residues. Unmatched junction bases numbered 5, after V lost 2 bases and J lost 4 bases. Germline loops: CDR1 SGDLS, CDR2 YYNGEE. The DNA for the CDR3 is TGTGCCAGCAGCGTCGTGGGGGGGGGAGAGACCCAGTACTTC. As protein: CASSVVGGGETQYF.

This clone was counted once. J is TRBJ2-7 and V is TRBV14; 11 bases align to TRBD2. With V trimmed by 1 base and J by 4 bases, 0 bases remained unmatched. CDR1 SGHDN and CDR2 FVKESK come from the germline V gene. The CDR3 runs to 14 residues. The CDR3 loop is CASSQGLAGYEQYF. Here the CDR3 DNA reads TGTGCCAGCAGCCAAGGACTAGCGGGGTACGAGCAGTACTTC. The full variable domain, with the rest looked up from reference TRBV14 and TRBJ2-7, is EAGVTQFPSHSVIEKGQTVTLRCDPISGHDNLYWYRRVMGKEIKFLLHFVKESKQDESGMPNNRFLAERTGGTYSTLKVQPAELEDSGVYFCASSQGLAGYEQYFGPGTRLTVT.

DNA for the CDR3: TGCGCCAGCAGCCGGGGGGGAAGGAACACTGAAGCTTTCTTT. The encoded protein is CASSRGGRNTEAFF. V is TRBV5-1 and J is TRBJ1-1; maybe TRBD1 (5 bases). The CDR3 spans 14 residues. Trimming took 4 bases from V and 1 from J, leaving 11 bases between them. Germline CDR1 reads SGHRS; CDR2 reads YFSETQ.

This sequence joins TRBV7-9 and TRBJ1-6; 9 nucleotides line up with TRBD1. Per the germline V gene, CDR1 is SEHNR and CDR2 is FQNEAQ (reference sequence). This CDR3 is built from 15 residues. V dropped 5 bases and J dropped 7; count of bases not matched to a gene: 6. The CDR3 is CASSPRQGGNSPLHF. CDR3 coding DNA: TGTGCCAGCAGCCCCAGACAGGGGGGAAATTCACCCCTCCACTTT.

This chain joins TRBV11-3 and TRBJ2-3; TRBD1 agrees at 9 bases. V lost 6 bases and J lost 6; bases outside the gene matches: 4. This CDR3 has 13 amino acids. The V gene's germline CDR1 is SGHNT and CDR2 YENEEA. CDR3 sequence reads: CASRGQGADTQYF. CDR3 DNA: TGTGCCAGCAGGGGACAGGGAGCCGATACGCAGTATTTT.

J is TRBJ2-5 and V is TRBV9; 10 bases align to TRBD1. This CDR3 region has 16 residues. In germline, CDR1 is SGDLS, CDR2 YYNGEE. The V gene end was trimmed by 4 bases and the J gene end by 2 bases; junction bases not matched to a gene: 8. The CDR3 DNA sequence: TGTGCCAGCAGCCCGAGGGGACAGGGGAGGCAAGAGACCCAGTACTTC. The encoded protein is CASSPRGQGRQETQYF. The full variable domain, completed using reference TRBV9 and TRBJ2-5, is DSGVTQTPKHLITATGQRVTLRCSPRSGDLSVYWYQQSLDQGLQFLIQYYNGEERAKGNILERFSAQQFPDLHSELNLSSLELGDSALYFCASSPRGQGRQETQYFGPGTRLLVL.

The chain has TRBV5-1 and TRBJ1-2, with 8 positions matching TRBD1. The CDR3 contains 13 residues. Germline-derived CDR1 and CDR2 are SGHRS and YFSETQ. The trim removed 3 bases at V and 3 bases at J, leaving 1 base unmatched. CDR3 residues: CASSSQGDYGYTF. The DNA for the CDR3 is TGCGCCAGCAGCTCACAGGGGGACTATGGCTACACCTTC.

The gene calls are TRBV30 and TRBJ2-7, with D possibly matching TRBD2 (6 bases). The CDR3 spans 13 residues. The germline gives CDR1 GTSNPN, CDR2 SVGIG (reference sequence). The V end lost 8 bases, the J end lost 1 base, and 15 bases lay between the germline ends. The CDR3 protein is CAGTRGSSYEQYF. The CDR3 DNA follows: TGTGCCGGGACCCGGGGGTCTTCCTACGAGCAGTACTTC.